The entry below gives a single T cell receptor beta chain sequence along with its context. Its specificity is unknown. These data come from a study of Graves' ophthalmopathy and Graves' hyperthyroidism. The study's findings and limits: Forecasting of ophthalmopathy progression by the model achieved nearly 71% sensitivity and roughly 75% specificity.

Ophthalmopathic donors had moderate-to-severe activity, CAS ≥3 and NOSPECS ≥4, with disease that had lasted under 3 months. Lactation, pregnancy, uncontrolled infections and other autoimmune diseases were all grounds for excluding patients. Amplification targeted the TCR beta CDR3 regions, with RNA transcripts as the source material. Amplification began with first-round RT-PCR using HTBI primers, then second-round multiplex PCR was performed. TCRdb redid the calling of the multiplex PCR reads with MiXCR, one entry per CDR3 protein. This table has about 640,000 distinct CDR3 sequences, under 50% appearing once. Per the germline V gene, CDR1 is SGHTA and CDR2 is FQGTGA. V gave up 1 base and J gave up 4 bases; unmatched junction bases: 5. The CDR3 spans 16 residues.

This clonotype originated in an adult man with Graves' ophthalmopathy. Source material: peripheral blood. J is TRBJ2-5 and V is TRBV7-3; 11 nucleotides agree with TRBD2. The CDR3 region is CASSLMPGLAGETQYF. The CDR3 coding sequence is TGTGCCAGCAGCTTAATGCCAGGACTAGCGGGAGAGACCCAGTACTTC.